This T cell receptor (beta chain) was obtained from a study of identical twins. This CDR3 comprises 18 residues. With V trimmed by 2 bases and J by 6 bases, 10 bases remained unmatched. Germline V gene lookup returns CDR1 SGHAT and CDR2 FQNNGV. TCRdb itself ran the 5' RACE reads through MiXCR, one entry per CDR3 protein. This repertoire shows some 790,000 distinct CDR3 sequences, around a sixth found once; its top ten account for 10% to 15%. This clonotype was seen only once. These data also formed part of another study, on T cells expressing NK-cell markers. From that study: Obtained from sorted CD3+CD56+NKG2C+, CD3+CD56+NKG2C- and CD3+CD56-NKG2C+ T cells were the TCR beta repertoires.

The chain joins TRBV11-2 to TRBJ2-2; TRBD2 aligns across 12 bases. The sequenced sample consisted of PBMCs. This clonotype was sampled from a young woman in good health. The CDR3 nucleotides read TGTGCCAGCAGCTTAAACCACGGGACTAGCGGGCCATCCGGGGAGCTGTTTTTT. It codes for CASSLNHGTSGPSGELFF. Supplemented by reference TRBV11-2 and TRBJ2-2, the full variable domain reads EAGVAQSPRYKIIEKRQSVAFWCNPISGHATLYWYQQILGQGPKLLIQFQNNGVVDDSQLPKDRFSAERLKGVDSTLKIQPAKLEDSAVYLCASSLNHGTSGPSGELFFGEGSRLTVL.